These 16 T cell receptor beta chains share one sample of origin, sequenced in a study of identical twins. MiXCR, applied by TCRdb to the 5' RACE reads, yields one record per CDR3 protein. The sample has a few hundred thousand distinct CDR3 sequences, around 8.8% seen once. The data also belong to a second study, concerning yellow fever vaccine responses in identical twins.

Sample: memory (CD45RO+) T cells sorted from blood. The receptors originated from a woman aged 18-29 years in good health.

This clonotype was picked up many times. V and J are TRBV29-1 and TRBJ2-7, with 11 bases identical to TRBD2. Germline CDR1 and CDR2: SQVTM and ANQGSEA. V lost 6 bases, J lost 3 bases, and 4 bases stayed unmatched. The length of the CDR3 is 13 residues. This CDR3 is CSVGTSGVYEQYF. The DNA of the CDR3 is TGCAGCGTCGGGACTAGCGGAGTCTACGAGCAGTACTTC.

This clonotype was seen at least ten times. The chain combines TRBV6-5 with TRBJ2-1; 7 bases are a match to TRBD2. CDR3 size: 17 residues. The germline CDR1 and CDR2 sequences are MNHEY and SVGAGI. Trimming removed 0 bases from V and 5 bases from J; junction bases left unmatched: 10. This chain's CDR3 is CASSYSSAGVLNNEQFF. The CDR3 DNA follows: TGTGCCAGCAGTTACTCGAGCGCGGGAGTTCTGAACAATGAGCAGTTCTTC.

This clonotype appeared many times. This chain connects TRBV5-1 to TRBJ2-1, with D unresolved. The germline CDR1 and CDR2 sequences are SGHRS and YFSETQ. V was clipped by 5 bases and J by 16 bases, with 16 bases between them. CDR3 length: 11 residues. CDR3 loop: CASRERNLEFF. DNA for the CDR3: TGCGCCAGCAGAGAAAGGAACCTCGAATTCTTC.

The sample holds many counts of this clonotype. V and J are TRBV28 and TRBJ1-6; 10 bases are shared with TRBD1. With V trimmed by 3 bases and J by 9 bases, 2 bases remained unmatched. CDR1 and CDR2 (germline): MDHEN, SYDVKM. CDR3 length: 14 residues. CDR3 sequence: CASSLGTGVSPLHF. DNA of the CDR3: TGTGCCAGCAGTTTGGGGACAGGGGTTTCACCCCTCCACTTT.

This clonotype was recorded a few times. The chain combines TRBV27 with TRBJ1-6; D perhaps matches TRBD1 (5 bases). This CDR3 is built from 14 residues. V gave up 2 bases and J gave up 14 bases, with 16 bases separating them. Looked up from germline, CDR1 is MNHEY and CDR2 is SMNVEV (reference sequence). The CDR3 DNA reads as TGTGCCAGCAGTTTAGATCTGGGGTTCAGGGCCCTCCACTTT. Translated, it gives CASSLDLGFRALHF.

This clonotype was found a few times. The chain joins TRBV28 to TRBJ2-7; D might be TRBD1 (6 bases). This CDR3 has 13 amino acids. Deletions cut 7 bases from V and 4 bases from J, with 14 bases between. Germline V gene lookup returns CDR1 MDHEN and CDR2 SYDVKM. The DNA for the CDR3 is TGTGCCAGCACTCCGACCGACAGGTACGAGCAGTACGTC. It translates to CASTPTDRYEQYV.

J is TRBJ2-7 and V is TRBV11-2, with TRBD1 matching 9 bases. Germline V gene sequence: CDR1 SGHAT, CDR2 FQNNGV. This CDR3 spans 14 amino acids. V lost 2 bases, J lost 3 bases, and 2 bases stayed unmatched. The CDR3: CASSLNRGHYEQYF. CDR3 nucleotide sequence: TGTGCCAGCAGCTTAAACAGGGGGCACTACGAGCAGTACTTC. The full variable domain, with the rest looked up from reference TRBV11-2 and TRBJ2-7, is EAGVAQSPRYKIIEKRQSVAFWCNPISGHATLYWYQQILGQGPKLLIQFQNNGVVDDSQLPKDRFSAERLKGVDSTLKIQPAKLEDSAVYLCASSLNRGHYEQYFGPGTRLTVT.

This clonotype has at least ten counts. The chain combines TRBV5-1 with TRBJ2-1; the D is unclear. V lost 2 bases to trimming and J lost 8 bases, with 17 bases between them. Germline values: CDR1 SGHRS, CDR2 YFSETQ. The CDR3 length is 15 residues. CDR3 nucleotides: TGCGCCAGCAGCTTTTCCCCGTTCTCCGCGGATGAGCAGTTCTTC. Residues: CASSFSPFSADEQFF.

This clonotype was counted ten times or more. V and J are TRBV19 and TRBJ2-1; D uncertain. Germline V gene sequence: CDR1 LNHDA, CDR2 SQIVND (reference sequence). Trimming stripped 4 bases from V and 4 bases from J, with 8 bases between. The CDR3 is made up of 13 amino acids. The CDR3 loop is CASSKAEYNEQFF. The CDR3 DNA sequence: TGTGCCAGTAGTAAGGCAGAATACAATGAGCAGTTCTTC.

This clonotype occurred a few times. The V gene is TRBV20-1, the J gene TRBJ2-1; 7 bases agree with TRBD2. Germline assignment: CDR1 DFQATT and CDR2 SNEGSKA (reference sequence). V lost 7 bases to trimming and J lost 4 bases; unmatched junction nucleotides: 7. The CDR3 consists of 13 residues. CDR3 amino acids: CSVPERGYNEQFF. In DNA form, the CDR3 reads TGCAGTGTCCCGGAGCGGGGATACAATGAGCAGTTCTTC.

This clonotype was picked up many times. The CDR3 here is CASTPGQQINSPLHF. CDR3 sequence (DNA): TGTGCCAGCACCCCGGGACAGCAAATTAATTCACCCCTCCACTTT. The chain combines TRBV6-1 with TRBJ1-6, with TRBD1 identical over 7 bases. The germline V gene has CDR1 MNHNS and CDR2 SASEGT. This CDR3 is built from 15 residues. The trim removed 7 bases at V and 6 bases at J, leaving 9 bases unmatched.

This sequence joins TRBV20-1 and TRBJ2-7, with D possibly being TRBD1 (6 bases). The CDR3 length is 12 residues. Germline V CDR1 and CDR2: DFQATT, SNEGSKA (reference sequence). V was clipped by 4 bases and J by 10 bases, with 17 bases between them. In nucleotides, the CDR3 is TGCAGTGCTAATGACAGGTCCGAAGGACAGTACTTC. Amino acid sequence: CSANDRSEGQYF.

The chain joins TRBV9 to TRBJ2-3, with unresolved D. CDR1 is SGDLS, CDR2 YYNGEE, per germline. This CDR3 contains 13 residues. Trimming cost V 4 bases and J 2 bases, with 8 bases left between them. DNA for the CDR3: TGTGCCAGCAGCCCCCGCTACACAGATACGCAGTATTTT. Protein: CASSPRYTDTQYF. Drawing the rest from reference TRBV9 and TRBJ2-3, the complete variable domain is DSGVTQTPKHLITATGQRVTLRCSPRSGDLSVYWYQQSLDQGLQFLIQYYNGEERAKGNILERFSAQQFPDLHSELNLSSLELGDSALYFCASSPRYTDTQYFGPGTRLTVL.

This CDR3 reads CASSELVQAGTREYF. DNA of the CDR3: TGCGCCAGCAGTGAGTTGGTGCAAGCCGGGACTAGGGAGTATTTT. V is TRBV10-1 and J is TRBJ2-3, with 8 bases lining up with TRBD2. The CDR3 spans 15 residues. J was trimmed by 13 bases and V by 1 base; bases with no gene match: 13. Germline V gene lookup returns CDR1 WNHNN and CDR2 SYGVQD (reference sequence).

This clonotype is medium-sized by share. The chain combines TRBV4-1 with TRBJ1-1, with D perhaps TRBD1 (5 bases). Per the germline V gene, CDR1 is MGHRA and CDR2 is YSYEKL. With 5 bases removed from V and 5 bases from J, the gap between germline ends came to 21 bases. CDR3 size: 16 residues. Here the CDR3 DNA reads TGCGCCAGCAGCTCCCCTCTGGGACGGGTGGGGACTGAAGCTTTCTTT. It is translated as CASSSPLGRVGTEAFF.

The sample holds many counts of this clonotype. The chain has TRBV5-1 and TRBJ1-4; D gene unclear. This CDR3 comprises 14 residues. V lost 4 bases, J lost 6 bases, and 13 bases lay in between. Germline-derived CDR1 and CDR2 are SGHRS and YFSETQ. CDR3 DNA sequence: TGCGCCAGCAGCAACGGAGGCCGTGATGAAAAACTGTTTTTT. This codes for CASSNGGRDEKLFF.